This TCR beta chain was recovered during a study of T cells in Graves' hyperthyroidism and ophthalmopathy. V shed 6 bases and J 8 bases; nucleotides not matched to a gene: 10. Germline V gene sequence: CDR1 SQVTM, CDR2 ANQGSEA. The CDR3 loop spans 13 amino acids. Using RNA transcripts as the source, TCR beta CDR3 regions were amplified. RT-PCR in the first round (using the HTBI primer set) targeted the TCR CDR3. Using its own MiXCR run on the multiplex PCR reads, TCRdb lists one record per CDR3 protein. The sample has a few hundred thousand distinct CDR3 sequences, approximately 23% seen once. The sequenced sample was blood. This chain uses TRBV29-1 with TRBJ1-2, with TRBD1 identical over 9 bases. The TCR sequence derives from a woman in her sixties or seventies with Graves' ophthalmopathy. This CDR3 is CSVTHRTGEGYTF. CDR3 bases: TGCAGCGTAACCCACCGGACAGGGGAAGGCTACACCTTC.